This T cell receptor (beta chain) stems from a study of beta chain features in type 1 diabetes. Expressed TCRB transcripts got sequenced, as all isolated RNA was reverse transcribed. Samples of naive, central memory and regulatory T cells yielded a mean of approximately 3.9 million reads. Clones were read by immunoSEQ multiplex PCR, and TCRdb kept only the in-frame ones, dropping some. The data hold around 690,000 clones, with 9.5% to 15% observed a single time. Details on this clone: No antigen is known for it.

Germline V gives CDR1 SGHTA, CDR2 FQGNSA. The CDR3 extends over 19 amino acids. Trimming shortened V by 4 bases and J by 2 bases, and 24 bases separated the two germline ends. Findings of the study overall: Patients with Type 1 diabetes showed moderately but significantly shorter TCRB CDR3s in all four CD4+ subsets.

Material for sequencing was naive CD4+ T cells from blood. The sequence was obtained from a man younger than 45 with type 1 diabetes. The V and J genes are TRBV7-2 and TRBJ2-1; D possibly corresponds to TRBD2 (5 bases). The CDR3 loop reads CASSSQSAGSYQPYNEQFF. DNA of the CDR3: TGTGCCAGCAGCTCCCAATCGGCGGGTAGTTACCAACCCTACAATGAGCAGTTCTTC.